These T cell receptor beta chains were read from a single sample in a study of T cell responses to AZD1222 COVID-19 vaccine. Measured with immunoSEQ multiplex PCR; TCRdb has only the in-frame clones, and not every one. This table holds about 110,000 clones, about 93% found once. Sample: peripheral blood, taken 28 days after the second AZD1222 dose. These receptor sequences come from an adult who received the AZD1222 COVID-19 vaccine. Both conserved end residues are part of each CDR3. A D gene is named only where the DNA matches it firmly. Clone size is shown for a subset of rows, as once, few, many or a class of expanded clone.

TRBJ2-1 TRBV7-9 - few TGTGCCAGCAGCTTAACACAGGGCTACTACAATGAGCAGTTCTTC CASSLTQGYYNEQFF
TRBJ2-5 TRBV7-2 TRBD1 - TGTGCCAGCAGCTCGTCCCGGGACAGGGGCCGGGAGACCCAGTACTTC CASSSSRDRGRETQYF
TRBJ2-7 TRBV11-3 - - TGTGCCAGCAGCGCGACAGACTACGAGCAGTACTTC CASSATDYEQYF
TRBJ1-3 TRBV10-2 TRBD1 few TGCGCCAGCAGTCCCGGACAGGGGGCAATTGGAAACACCATATATTTT CASSPGQGAIGNTIYF
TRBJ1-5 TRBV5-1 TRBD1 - TGCGCCAGCAGCTCCGGACAGGGGGCCGATCAGCCCCAGCATTTT CASSSGQGADQPQHF
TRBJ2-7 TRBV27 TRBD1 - TGTGCCAGCAGTTGGGACAGAAGGTCCGAGCAGTACTTC CASSWDRRSEQYF
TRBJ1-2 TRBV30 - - TGTGCCTGGTGGGCGGGGGATTATGGCTACACCTTC CAWWAGDYGYTF
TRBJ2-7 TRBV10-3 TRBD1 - TGTGCCATCACCCGGGACAGGGCCTACGAGCAGTACTTC CAITRDRAYEQYF
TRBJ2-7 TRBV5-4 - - TGTGCCAGCAGCCTCTCGCGGTCCCCTCTCTACGAGCAGTACTTC CASSLSRSPLYEQYF
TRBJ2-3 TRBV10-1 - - TGCGCCAGCAGTGAGTCGGGCGAGGGAGATACGCAGTATTTT CASSESGEGDTQYF
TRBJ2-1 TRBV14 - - TGTGCCAGCAGTGCGGCAGAGTACAATGAGCAGTTCTTC CASSAAEYNEQFF
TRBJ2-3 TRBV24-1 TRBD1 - TGTGCCACCAGTGATCCGCTTGACAGGGGGTTGGGTACAGATACGCAGTATTTT CATSDPLDRGLGTDTQYF
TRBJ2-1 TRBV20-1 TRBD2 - TGCAGTGCTAGTTTTAGCGGGAGGGTTTCCTACAATGAGCAGTTCTTC CSASFSGRVSYNEQFF
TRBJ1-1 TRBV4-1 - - TGCGCCAGCAGCCAACCAACGGGCGAGAACACTGAAGCTTTCTTT CASSQPTGENTEAFF
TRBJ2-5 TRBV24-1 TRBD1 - TGTGCCACCAGTGATCCCCGGACAGGGGACGAGACCCAGTACTTC CATSDPRTGDETQYF
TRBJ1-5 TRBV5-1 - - TGCGCCAGCAGTGGTGGAGAAGGGTTTAATCAGCCCCAGCATTTT CASSGGEGFNQPQHF
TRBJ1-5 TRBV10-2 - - TGCGCCAGCAGTGAAAGGCAGGGAAGCAATCAGCCCCAGCATTTT CASSERQGSNQPQHF
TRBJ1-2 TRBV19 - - TGTGCCAGTAGTATTGCCGGGGTAGGGAATGGCTACACCTTC CASSIAGVGNGYTF
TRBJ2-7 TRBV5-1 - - TGCGCCAGCAGCTTGGGGGACCACAGCTCCTACGAGCAGTACTTC CASSLGDHSSYEQYF
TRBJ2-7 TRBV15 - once TGTGCCACCAGCAGAGACCCGGGGGCTGGCGAGCAGTACTTC CATSRDPGAGEQYF
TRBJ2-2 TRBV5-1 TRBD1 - TGCGCCAGCAGGCGACAGGGGGCCAACACCGGGGAGCTGTTTTTT CASRRQGANTGELFF
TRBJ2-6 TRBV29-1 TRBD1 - TGCAGCGGCCTTTTAGGACAGGGCCCTGGGGCCAACGTCCTGACTTTC CSGLLGQGPGANVLTF
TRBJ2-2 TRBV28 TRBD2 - TGTGCCAGCAGTCCCACTAGCGGGGGGGCCAGAAGGACCGGGGAGCTGTTTTTT CASSPTSGGARRTGELFF
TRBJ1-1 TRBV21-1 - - TGTGCCAGCAGCAAAGCTAAGGGCCCGAACACTGAAGCTTTCTTT CASSKAKGPNTEAFF
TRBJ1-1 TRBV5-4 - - TGTGCCAGCAGCTTGGGGGGGGCCCGGAACACTGAAGCTTTCTTT CASSLGGARNTEAFF
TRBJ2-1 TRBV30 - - TGTGCCTGGAGTGTACTAGGTGATGAGCAGTTCTTC CAWSVLGDEQFF
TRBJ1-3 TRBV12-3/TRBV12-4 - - TGTGCCAGCAGTCTTGGAAACACCATATATTTT CASSLGNTIYF
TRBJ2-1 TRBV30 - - TGTGCCTGGTCAGTCTACAATGAGCAGTTCTTC CAWSVYNEQFF
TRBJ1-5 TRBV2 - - TGTGCCAGCAGTGAAGGCAGGGGCGGCAATCAGCCCCAGCATTTT CASSEGRGGNQPQHF
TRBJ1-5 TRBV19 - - TGTGCCAGTAGTATAGGGGGGACTGTAGGCGAGCCCCAGCATTTT CASSIGGTVGEPQHF
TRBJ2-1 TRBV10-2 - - TGCGCCAGCAGTGAGTCGTACGGTACCATTCTCAATGAGCAGTTCTTC CASSESYGTILNEQFF
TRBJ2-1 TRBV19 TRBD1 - TGTGCCAGTACCGCCGGAGGAGGGACAGGGGGGGTAAATGAGCAGTTCTTC CASTAGGGTGGVNEQFF
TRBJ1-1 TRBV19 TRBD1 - TGTGCCAGTAGTATAGCTACAGGGGCTTGGGACACTGAAGCTTTCTTT CASSIATGAWDTEAFF
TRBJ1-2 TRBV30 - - TGTGCCTGGAGTGTTCGAAGGACTAACTATGGCTACACCTTC CAWSVRRTNYGYTF
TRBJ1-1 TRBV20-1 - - TGCAGTGCTAGGCGGGGGGAGGAAGCTTTCTTT CSARRGEEAFF
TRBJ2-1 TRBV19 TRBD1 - TGTGCCAGTAGCTTACAGGGGGCAGGTATCAATGAGCAGTTCTTC CASSLQGAGINEQFF
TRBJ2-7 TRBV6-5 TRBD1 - TGTGCCAGCACCCTGGGACAGGGGGTTGAGCAGTACTTC CASTLGQGVEQYF
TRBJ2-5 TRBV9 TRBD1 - TGTGCCAGCAGCGCACCGGGACAGGGGTTCCAAGAGACCCAGTACTTC CASSAPGQGFQETQYF
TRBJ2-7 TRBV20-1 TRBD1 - TGCAGTGCTAGTGACCTCGACAGGGCCTACGAGCAGTACTTC CSASDLDRAYEQYF
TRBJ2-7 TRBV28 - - TGTGCCAGCAGTCGCCCTAGGATCCCCTACGAGCAGTACTTC CASSRPRIPYEQYF